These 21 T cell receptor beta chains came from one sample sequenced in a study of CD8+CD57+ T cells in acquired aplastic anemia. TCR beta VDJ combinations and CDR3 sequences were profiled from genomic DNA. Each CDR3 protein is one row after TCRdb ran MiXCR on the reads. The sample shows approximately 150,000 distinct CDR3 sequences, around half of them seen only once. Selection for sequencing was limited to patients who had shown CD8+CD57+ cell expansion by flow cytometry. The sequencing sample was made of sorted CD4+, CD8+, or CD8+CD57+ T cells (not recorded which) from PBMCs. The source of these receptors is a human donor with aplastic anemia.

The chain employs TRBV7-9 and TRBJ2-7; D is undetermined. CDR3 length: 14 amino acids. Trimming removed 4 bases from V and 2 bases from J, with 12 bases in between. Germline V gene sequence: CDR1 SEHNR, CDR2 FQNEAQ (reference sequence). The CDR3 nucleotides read TGTGCCAGCAGCTCCCAGGAGAATGCCTACGAGCAGTACTTC. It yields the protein CASSSQENAYEQYF.

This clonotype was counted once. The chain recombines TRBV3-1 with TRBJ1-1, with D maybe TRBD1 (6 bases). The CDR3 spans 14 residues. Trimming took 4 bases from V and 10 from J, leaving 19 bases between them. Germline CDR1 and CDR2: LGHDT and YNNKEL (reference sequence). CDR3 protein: CASSLSDRLARAFF. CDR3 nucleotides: TGTGCCAGCAGCCTTAGCGACAGGCTGGCTAGAGCTTTCTTT.

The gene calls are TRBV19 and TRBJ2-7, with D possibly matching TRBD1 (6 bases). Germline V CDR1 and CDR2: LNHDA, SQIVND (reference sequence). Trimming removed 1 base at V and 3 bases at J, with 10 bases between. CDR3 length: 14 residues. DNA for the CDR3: TGTGCCAGTAGTATAGGTGCAGGGGACTACGAGCAGTACTTC. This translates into CASSIGAGDYEQYF.

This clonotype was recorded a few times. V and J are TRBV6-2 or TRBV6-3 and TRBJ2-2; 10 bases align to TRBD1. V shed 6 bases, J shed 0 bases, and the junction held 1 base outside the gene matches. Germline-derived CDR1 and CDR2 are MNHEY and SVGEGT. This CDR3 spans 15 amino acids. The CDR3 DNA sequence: TGTGCCAGCAGAGGACAGGGGGCGAACACCGGGGAGCTGTTTTTT. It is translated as CASRGQGANTGELFF.

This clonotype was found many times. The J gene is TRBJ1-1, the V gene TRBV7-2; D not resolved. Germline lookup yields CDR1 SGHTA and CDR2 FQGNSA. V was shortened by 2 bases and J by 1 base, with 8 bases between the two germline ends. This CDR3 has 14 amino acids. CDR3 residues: CASSLSPANTEAFF. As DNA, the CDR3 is TGTGCCAGCAGCTTAAGCCCAGCGAACACTGAAGCTTTCTTT.

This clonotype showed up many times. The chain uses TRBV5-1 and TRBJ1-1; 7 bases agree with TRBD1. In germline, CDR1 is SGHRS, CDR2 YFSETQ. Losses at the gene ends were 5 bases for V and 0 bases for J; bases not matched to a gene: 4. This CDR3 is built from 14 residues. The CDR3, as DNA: TGCGCCAGCAGGTACAGGGGAATGAACACTGAAGCTTTCTTT. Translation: CASRYRGMNTEAFF. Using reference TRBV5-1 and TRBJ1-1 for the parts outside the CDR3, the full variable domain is KAGVTQTPRYLIKTRGQQVTLSCSPISGHRSVSWYQQTPGQGLQFLFEYFSETQRNKGNFPGRFSGRQFSNSRSEMNVSTLELGDSALYLCASRYRGMNTEAFFGQGTRLTVV.

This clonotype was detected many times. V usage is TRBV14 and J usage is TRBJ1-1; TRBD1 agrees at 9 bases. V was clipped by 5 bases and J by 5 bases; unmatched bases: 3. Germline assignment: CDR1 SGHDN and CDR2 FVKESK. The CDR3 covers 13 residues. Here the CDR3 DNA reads TGTGCCAGCAGCTGGACAGGGGAAACTGAAGCTTTCTTT. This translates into CASSWTGETEAFF.

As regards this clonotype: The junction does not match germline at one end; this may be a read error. The CDR3 DNA sequence: TGCAGTGCCAGAGTGGGAGGGCAGCCCCAGCATTTT. Translating gives CSARVGGQPQHF. The chain is built from TRBV20-1 and TRBJ1-5, with D hard to call. The CDR3 totals 12 residues. CDR1 is DFQATT, CDR2 SNEGSKA, per germline (reference sequence).

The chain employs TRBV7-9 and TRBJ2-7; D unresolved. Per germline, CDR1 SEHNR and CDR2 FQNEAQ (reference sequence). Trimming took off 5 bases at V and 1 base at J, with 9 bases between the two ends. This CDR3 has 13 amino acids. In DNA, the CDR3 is TGTGCCAGCAGCCCGAGTTCATCCTACGAGCAGTACTTC. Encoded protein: CASSPSSSYEQYF. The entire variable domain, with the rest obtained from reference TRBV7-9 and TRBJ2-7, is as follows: DTGVSQNPRHKITKRGQNVTFRCDPISEHNRLYWYRQTLGQGPEFLTYFQNEAQLEKSRLLSDRFSAERPKGSFSTLEIQRTEQGDSAMYLCASSPSSSYEQYFGPGTRLTVT.

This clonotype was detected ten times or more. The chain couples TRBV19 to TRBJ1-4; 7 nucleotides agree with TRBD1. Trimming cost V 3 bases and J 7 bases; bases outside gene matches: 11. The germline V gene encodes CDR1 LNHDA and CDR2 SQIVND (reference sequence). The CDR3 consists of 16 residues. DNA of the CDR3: TGTGCCAGTAGTATTGGAGGGGGCGTTTTTGGTGAAAAACTGTTTTTT. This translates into CASSIGGGVFGEKLFF.

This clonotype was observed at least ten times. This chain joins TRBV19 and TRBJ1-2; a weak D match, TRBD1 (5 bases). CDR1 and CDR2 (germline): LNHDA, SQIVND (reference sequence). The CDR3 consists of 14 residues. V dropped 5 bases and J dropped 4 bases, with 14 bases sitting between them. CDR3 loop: CASSDSGNPYGYTF. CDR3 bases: TGTGCCAGTAGTGACTCAGGGAACCCCTATGGCTACACCTTC.

In DNA, the CDR3 is TGTGCCAGCAGGGGGGACAGGGGATGGGGTAACACTGAAGCTTTCTTT. It yields the protein CASRGDRGWGNTEAFF. The rearrangement joins TRBV25-1 to TRBJ1-1, with TRBD1 matching over 10 bases. The germline CDR1 and CDR2 sequences are MGHDK and SYGVNS. Germline trimming cut 6 bases from V and 2 bases from J; bases unmatched to any gene: 9. The CDR3 has 16 amino acids.

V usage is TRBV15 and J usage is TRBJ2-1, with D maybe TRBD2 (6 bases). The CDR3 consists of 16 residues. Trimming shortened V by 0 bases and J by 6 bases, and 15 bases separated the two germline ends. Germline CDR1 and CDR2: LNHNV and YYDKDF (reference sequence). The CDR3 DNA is TGTGCCACCAGCAGAGATCGGAGGGGCGCTGGCAATGAGCAGTTCTTC. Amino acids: CATSRDRRGAGNEQFF.

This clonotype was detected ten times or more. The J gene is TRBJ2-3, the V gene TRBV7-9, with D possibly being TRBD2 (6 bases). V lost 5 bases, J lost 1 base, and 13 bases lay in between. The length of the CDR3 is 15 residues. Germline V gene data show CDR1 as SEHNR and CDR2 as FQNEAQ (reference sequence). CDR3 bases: TGTGCCAGCAGCCAGACCGGGACTCGCACAGATACGCAGTATTTT. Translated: CASSQTGTRTDTQYF.

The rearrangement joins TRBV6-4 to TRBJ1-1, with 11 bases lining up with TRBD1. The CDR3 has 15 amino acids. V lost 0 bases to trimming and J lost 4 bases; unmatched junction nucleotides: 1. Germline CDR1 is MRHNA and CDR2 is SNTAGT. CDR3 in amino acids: CASSDSGTGGTEAFF. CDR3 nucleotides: TGTGCCAGCAGTGACTCAGGGACAGGGGGCACTGAAGCTTTCTTT.

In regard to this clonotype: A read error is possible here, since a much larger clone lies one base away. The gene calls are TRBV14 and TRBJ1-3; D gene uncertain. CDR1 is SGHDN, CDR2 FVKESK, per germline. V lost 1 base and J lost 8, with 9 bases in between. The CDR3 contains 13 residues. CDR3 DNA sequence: TGTGCCAGCAGCCAAGGGGTAGAATACACCATATATTTT. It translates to CASSQGVEYTIYF.

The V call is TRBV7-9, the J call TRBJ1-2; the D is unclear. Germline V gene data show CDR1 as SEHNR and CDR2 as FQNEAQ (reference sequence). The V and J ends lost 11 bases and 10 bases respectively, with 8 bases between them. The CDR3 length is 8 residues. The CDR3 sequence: CAQSLYTF. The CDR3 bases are TGTGCCCAATCCCTCTACACCTTC.

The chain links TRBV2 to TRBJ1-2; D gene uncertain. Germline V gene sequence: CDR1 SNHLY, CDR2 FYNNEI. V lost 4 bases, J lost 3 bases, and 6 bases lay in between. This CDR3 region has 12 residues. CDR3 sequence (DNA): TGTGCCAGCAGTGCGACGGACTATGGCTACACCTTC. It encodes CASSATDYGYTF.

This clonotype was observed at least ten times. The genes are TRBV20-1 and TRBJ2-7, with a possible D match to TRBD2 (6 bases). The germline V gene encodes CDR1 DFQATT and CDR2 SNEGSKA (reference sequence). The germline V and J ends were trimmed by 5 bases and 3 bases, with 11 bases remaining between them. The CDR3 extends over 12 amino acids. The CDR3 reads CSASGVGYEQYF. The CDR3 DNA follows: TGCAGTGCTTCGGGGGTGGGCTACGAGCAGTACTTC.

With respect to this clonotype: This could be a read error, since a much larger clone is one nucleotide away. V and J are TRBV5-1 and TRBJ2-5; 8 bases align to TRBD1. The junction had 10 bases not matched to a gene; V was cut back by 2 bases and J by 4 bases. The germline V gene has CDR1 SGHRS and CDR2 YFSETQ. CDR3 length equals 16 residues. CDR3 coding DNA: TGCGCCAGCAGCTTTAGCGAGGGCAGGGGGCCAGAGACCCAGTACTTC. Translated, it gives CASSFSEGRGPETQYF.

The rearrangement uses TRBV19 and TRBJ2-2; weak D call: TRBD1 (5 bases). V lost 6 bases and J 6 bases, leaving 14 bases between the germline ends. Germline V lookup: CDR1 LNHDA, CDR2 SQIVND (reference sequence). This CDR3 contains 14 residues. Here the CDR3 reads CASSKGNGPGELFF. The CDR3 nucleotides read TGTGCCAGTAGCAAGGGGAACGGGCCCGGGGAGCTGTTTTTT.